What follows are 22 T cell receptor beta chains derived from one specimen sequenced in a study of blood T cell repertoires in COVID-19. Assay used: immunoSEQ multiplex PCR; TCRdb lists only in-frame clones, some missing. The sample has some 300,000 clones, around 88% seen once. Sequenced: peripheral blood. The receptors here all came from a woman in her twenties or thirties who had recovered from COVID-19.

This clone appeared a few times. This chain joins TRBV7-8 and TRBJ2-5; TRBD2 agrees at 8 bases. Germline trimming cut 1 base from V and 4 bases from J; bases unmatched to any gene: 8. The CDR3 runs to 16 residues. Per the germline V gene, CDR1 is SGHVS and CDR2 is FQNEAQ. CDR3 nucleotides: TGTGCCAGCAGCTTAGATCGGGGGGGGCCCGGAGAGACCCAGTACTTC. Translating it yields CASSLDRGGPGETQYF.

This clone was recorded once. This chain links TRBV20-1 with TRBJ1-5; 8 bases agree with TRBD1. V was pared by 6 bases and J by 7 bases, with 2 bases of the junction left unmatched. Germline V lookup: CDR1 DFQATT, CDR2 SNEGSKA (reference sequence). The CDR3 loop spans 11 amino acids. CDR3: CSASGGQPQHF. CDR3 DNA sequence: TGCAGTGCCTCAGGGGGCCAGCCCCAGCATTTT.

As DNA, the CDR3 is TGTGCCAGCAGAAAACGGAACAGGGTAGATCAGCCCCAGCATTTT. As protein: CASRKRNRVDQPQHF. The V and J genes are TRBV6-6 and TRBJ1-5; D possibly corresponds to TRBD1 (6 bases). The V and J ends lost 6 bases and 5 bases respectively, with 17 bases between them. CDR1 is MNHNY, CDR2 SVGAGI, per germline (reference sequence). This CDR3 spans 15 amino acids.

This clone occurred a few times. The rearrangement uses TRBV15 and TRBJ1-1, with 8 bases aligning to TRBD1. Trimming removed 3 bases from V and 1 base from J; junction bases left unmatched: 4. Germline CDR1 and CDR2: LNHNV and YYDKDF (reference sequence). CDR3 length equals 15 residues. CDR3: CATSREGTGNTEAFF. CDR3 sequence (DNA): TGTGCCACCAGCAGGGAAGGGACAGGGAACACTGAAGCTTTCTTT. Complete variable domain (other parts from reference TRBV15 and TRBJ1-1): DAMVIQNPRYQVTQFGKPVTLSCSQTLNHNVMYWYQQKSSQAPKLLFHYYDKDFNNEADTPDNFQSRRPNTSFCFLDIRSPGLGDTAMYLCATSREGTGNTEAFFGQGTRLTVV.

This sequence joins TRBV5-1 and TRBJ1-4; TRBD1 is a possible D gene (5 bases). Looked up from germline, CDR1 is SGHRS and CDR2 is YFSETQ. This CDR3 spans 14 amino acids. V was trimmed by 5 bases and J by 0 bases, leaving 8 bases between them. CDR3 residues: CASRGGSTNEKLFF. The CDR3 DNA is TGCGCCAGCAGGGGGGGATCAACTAATGAAAAACTGTTTTTT. The whole variable domain, remainder taken from reference TRBV5-1 and TRBJ1-4, is KAGVTQTPRYLIKTRGQQVTLSCSPISGHRSVSWYQQTPGQGLQFLFEYFSETQRNKGNFPGRFSGRQFSNSRSEMNVSTLELGDSALYLCASRGGSTNEKLFFGSGTQLSVL.

The rearrangement uses TRBV18 and TRBJ1-5; 7 nucleotides match TRBD1. Germline V gene lookup returns CDR1 KGHSH and CDR2 LQKENI. V was pared by 3 bases and J by 6 bases, with 5 bases of the junction left unmatched. The CDR3 has 14 amino acids. DNA of the CDR3: TGTGCCAGCTCACCGAATCCAGGGGGTCAGCCCCAGCATTTT. It codes for CASSPNPGGQPQHF.

The genes are TRBV4-1 and TRBJ2-2; unclear D gene. V lost 1 base and J 3 bases, leaving 9 bases between the germline ends. This CDR3 is 15 amino acids long. CDR1 MGHRA and CDR2 YSYEKL come from the germline V gene. CDR3 sequence: CASSQGSHDTGELFF. As DNA, the CDR3 is TGCGCCAGCAGCCAAGGGAGCCACGACACCGGGGAGCTGTTTTTT.

The V and J genes are TRBV7-8 and TRBJ2-2; a possible D gene is TRBD1 (6 bases). The V gene's germline CDR1 is SGHVS and CDR2 FQNEAQ. The CDR3 totals 16 residues. The V and J ends lost 5 bases and 1 base respectively, with 14 bases between them. The CDR3 here is CASSRRGGVNTGELFF. The CDR3 DNA follows: TGTGCCAGCAGCCGCCGTGGGGGCGTGAACACCGGGGAGCTGTTTTTT.

V and J are TRBV4-2 and TRBJ1-2; no firm D call. This CDR3 is built from 13 residues. Trimming removed 1 base at V and 7 bases at J, with 10 bases between. CDR1 and CDR2 from the germline V gene are LGHNA and YNFKEQ. The CDR3 sequence is CASSQGDNRGYTF. The CDR3 DNA follows: TGTGCCAGCAGCCAAGGAGACAATCGTGGCTACACCTTC.

In this sample, this clone turned up a few times. V and J are TRBV6-5 and TRBJ2-3, with TRBD2 as a possible D gene (6 bases). Looked up from germline, CDR1 is MNHEY and CDR2 is SVGAGI. This CDR3 comprises 15 residues. V was trimmed by 6 bases and J by 0 bases, leaving 13 bases between them. CDR3 residues: CASSQRVTSTDTQYF. CDR3 nucleotide sequence: TGTGCCAGCAGCCAGCGGGTCACTAGCACAGATACGCAGTATTTT.

The chain joins TRBV28 to TRBJ1-6, with TRBD1 as a possible D gene (5 bases). CDR1 and CDR2 (germline): MDHEN, SYDVKM. The CDR3 is made up of 16 amino acids. V lost 4 bases and J lost 10, with 20 bases in between. Here the CDR3 reads CASSSPPGLGKSPLHF. The CDR3 DNA reads as TGTGCCAGCAGTTCCCCCCCGGGACTGGGGAAATCACCCCTCCACTTT.

The V and J genes are TRBV3-1 (or the pseudogene TRBV3-2) and TRBJ1-1; a weak D match, TRBD1 (5 bases). Trimming cost V 4 bases and J 4 bases, with 13 bases left between them. Germline loops: CDR1 LGHDT, CDR2 YNNKEL (reference sequence). The CDR3 is 14 residues long. DNA of the CDR3: TGTGCCAGCAGCCCCTTAAATAGGGGCACTGAAGCTTTCTTT. This gives the protein CASSPLNRGTEAFF.

This chain connects TRBV29-1 to TRBJ1-2; D uncertain. The germline CDR1 and CDR2 sequences are SQVTM and ANQGSEA. The CDR3 is 17 residues long. Trimming left V 0 bases short and J 2 bases short, with 19 bases between. CDR3 sequence: CSVEEEQAPSRNYGYTF. The CDR3 DNA reads TGCAGCGTTGAAGAAGAGCAGGCCCCCTCCCGAAACTATGGCTACACCTTC.

This clone appeared once. The V gene is TRBV24-1, the J gene TRBJ2-7; tentative D call: TRBD2 (5 bases). This CDR3 has 12 amino acids. Germline CDR1 KGHDR, CDR2 SFDVKD. Trimming removed 5 bases from V and 7 bases from J, with 11 bases in between. The CDR3 loop is CATSGPRGEQYF. In nucleotides, the CDR3 is TGTGCCACCAGTGGACCTCGGGGAGAGCAGTACTTC.

This chain joins TRBV5-1 and TRBJ1-1; no reliable D call. V lost 4 bases, J lost 0 bases, and 10 bases lay in between. CDR1 is SGHRS and CDR2 is YFSETQ in the germline V gene. CDR3 length equals 14 residues. DNA for the CDR3: TGCGCCAGCAGCGCAGGCTCGATGAACACTGAAGCTTTCTTT. The encoded protein is CASSAGSMNTEAFF.

This clone was seen a single time. J is TRBJ2-1 and V is TRBV11-1, with 9 positions matching TRBD1. This CDR3 contains 16 residues. The germline V gene has CDR1 SGHAT and CDR2 FQDESV (reference sequence). V gave up 6 bases and J gave up 7 bases; unmatched junction bases: 13. The CDR3 loop is CASSSPGQGSINEQFF. In nucleotides, the CDR3 is TGTGCCAGCAGTTCCCCTGGACAGGGGAGTATAAATGAGCAGTTCTTC.

V and J are TRBV4-3 and TRBJ1-2; 8 bases agree with TRBD1. Germline V lookup: CDR1 LGHNA, CDR2 YSLEER. The CDR3 is made up of 14 amino acids. Trimming removed 4 bases from V and 3 bases from J; junction bases left unmatched: 4. DNA of the CDR3: TGCGCCAGCAGCCCGGGACAGGAGTACTATGGCTACACCTTC. As protein: CASSPGQEYYGYTF.

The DNA for the CDR3 is TGTGCCAGCAGTTTACGGGGGTTCTCCTACGAGCAGTACTTC. It codes for CASSLRGFSYEQYF. V and J are TRBV28 and TRBJ2-7, with D tentatively TRBD2 (6 bases). From germline, CDR1 is MDHEN and CDR2 SYDVKM. The length of the CDR3 is 14 residues. Trimming stripped 2 bases from V and 0 bases from J, with 8 bases between.

The gene calls are TRBV7-2 and TRBJ1-1, with a weak D call TRBD1 (5 bases). The CDR3 has 13 residues. Trimming took 7 bases from V and 1 from J, leaving 10 bases between them. CDR1 is SGHTA and CDR2 is FQGNSA in the germline V gene. CDR3 residues: CASIEQENTEAFF. DNA of the CDR3: TGTGCCAGCATCGAACAGGAGAACACTGAAGCTTTCTTT.

The chain is built from TRBV9 and TRBJ2-3; the D gene is possibly TRBD1 (6 bases). The germline gives CDR1 SGDLS, CDR2 YYNGEE. The CDR3 loop spans 13 amino acids. Trimming took off 4 bases at V and 6 bases at J, with 12 bases between the two ends. The CDR3, as DNA: TGTGCCAGCAGCACACTCGACAGGGATACGCAGTATTTT. It is translated as CASSTLDRDTQYF.

V gene TRBV9 combines with J gene TRBJ2-3, with 15 nucleotides matching TRBD2. The CDR3 runs to 16 residues. CDR1 and CDR2 from the germline V gene are SGDLS and YYNGEE. Unmatched junction bases numbered 3, after V lost 3 bases and J lost 4 bases. The CDR3 DNA reads as TGTGCCAGCAGCGCCGGACTAGCGGGGGGGCCAGATACGCAGTATTTT. Translating it yields CASSAGLAGGPDTQYF.

V is TRBV7-2 and J is TRBJ1-2, with D perhaps TRBD1 (6 bases). The germline V gene encodes CDR1 SGHTA and CDR2 FQGNSA. This CDR3 is 14 amino acids long. Deletions cut 4 bases from V and 4 bases from J, with 13 bases between. The CDR3 DNA reads as TGTGCCAGCAGCTCTCAGGGGATTTTCTATGGCTACACCTTC. This translates into CASSSQGIFYGYTF.